This T cell receptor beta chain originates from a study of shared clonotypes between healthy human individuals. Clones were read by immunoSEQ multiplex PCR, and TCRdb kept only the in-frame ones, dropping some. The repertoire has 850,000 to 1,200,000 clones, 70% to 80% of them found once; the top ten carry over 1.3%. Germline assignment: CDR1 MNHNY and CDR2 SVGAGI (reference sequence). The CDR3 contains 12 residues. The V end was cut by 2 bases, the J end by 4 bases, with 4 bases between. With regard to this clone: The sample contains more than one DNA sequence encoding this CDR3.

Material for sequencing was memory CD4+ T cells sorted from blood. The subset denotes: CD45RA-negative fraction. This receptor was taken from a man aged 18 to 30 in good health. The chain joins TRBV6-6 to TRBJ2-3; unclear D gene. The CDR3 nucleotides are TGTGCCAGCAGTTACAGGGCAGATACGCAGTATTTT. Residues: CASSYRADTQYF.